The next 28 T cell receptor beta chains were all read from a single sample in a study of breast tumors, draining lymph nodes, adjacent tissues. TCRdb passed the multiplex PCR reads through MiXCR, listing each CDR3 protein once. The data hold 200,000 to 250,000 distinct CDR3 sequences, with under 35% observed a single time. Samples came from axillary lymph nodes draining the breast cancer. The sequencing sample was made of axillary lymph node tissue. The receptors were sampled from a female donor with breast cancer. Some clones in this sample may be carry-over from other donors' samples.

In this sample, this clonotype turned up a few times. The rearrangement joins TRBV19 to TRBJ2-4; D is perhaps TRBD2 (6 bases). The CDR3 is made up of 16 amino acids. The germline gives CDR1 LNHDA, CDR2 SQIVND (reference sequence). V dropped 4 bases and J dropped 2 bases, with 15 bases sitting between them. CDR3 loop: CASSNRPSVSKNIQYF. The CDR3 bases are TGTGCCAGTAGTAACCGACCTAGCGTCTCCAAAAACATTCAGTACTTC.

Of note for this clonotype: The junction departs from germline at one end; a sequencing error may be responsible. The CDR3, as DNA: TGCGCCAACAGCTTTGGGTCGGACATCGGGGAGCTGTTTTTT. Amino acid sequence: CANSFGSDIGELFF. The V and J genes are TRBV5-1 and TRBJ2-2, with D perhaps matching TRBD1 (5 bases). In germline, CDR1 is SGHRS, CDR2 YFSETQ. The CDR3 contains 14 residues.

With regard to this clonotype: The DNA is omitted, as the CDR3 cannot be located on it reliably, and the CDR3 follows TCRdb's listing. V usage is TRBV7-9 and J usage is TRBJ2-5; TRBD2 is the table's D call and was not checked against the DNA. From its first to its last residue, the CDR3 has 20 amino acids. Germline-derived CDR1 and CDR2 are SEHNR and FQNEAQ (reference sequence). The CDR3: CASSFYICSARIGPQETQYF.

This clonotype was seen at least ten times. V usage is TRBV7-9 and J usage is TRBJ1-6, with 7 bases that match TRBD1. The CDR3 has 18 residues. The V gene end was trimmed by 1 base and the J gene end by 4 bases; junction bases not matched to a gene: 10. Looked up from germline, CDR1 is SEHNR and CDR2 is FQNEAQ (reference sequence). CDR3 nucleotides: TGTGCCAGCAGCTTAGACAGGGGCCAGCGCCCATATAATTCACCCCTCCACTTT. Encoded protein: CASSLDRGQRPYNSPLHF.

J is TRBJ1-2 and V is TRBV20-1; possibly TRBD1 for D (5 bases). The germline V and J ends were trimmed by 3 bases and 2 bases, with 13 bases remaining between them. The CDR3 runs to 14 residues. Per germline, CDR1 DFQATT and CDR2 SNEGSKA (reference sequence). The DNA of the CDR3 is TGCAGTGCTAGTGGCGACAGAAAAAACTATGGCTACACCTTC. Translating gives CSASGDRKNYGYTF.

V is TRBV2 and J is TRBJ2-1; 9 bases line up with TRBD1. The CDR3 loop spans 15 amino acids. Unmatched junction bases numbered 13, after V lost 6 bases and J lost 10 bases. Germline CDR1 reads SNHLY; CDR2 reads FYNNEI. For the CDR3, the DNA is TGTGCCAGCAGCGACCCCGGGACAGGGAATGCAGAGCAGTTCTTC. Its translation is CASSDPGTGNAEQFF.

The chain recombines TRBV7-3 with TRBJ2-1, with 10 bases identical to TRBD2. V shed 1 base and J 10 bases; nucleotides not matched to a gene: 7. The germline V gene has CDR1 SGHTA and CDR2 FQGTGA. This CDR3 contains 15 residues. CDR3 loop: CASSLKAGGSWEQFF. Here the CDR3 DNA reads TGTGCCAGCAGCTTAAAAGCGGGGGGGTCGTGGGAGCAGTTCTTC.

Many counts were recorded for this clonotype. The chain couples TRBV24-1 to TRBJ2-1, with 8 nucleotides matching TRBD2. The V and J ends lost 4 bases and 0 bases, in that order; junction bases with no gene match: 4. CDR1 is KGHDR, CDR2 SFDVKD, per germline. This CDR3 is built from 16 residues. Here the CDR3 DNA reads TGTGCCACCAGTGACCGGACTAGCAGCTCCTACAATGAGCAGTTCTTC. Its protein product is CATSDRTSSSYNEQFF.

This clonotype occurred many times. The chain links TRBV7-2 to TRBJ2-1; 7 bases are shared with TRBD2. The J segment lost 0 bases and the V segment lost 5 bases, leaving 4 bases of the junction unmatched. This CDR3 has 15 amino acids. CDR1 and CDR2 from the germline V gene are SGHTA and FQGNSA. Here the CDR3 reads CASSAGTTSYNEQFF. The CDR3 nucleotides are TGTGCCAGCAGCGCCGGGACTACCTCCTACAATGAGCAGTTCTTC.

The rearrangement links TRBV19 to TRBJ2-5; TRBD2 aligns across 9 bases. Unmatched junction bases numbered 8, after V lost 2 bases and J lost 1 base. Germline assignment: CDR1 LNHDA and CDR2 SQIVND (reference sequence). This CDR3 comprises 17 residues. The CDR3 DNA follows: TGTGCCAGTAGTATATGCCCTCTAGCGGGGTCCCAAGAGACCCAGTACTTC. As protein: CASSICPLAGSQETQYF. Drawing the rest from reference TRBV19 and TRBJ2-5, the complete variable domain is DGGITQSPKYLFRKEGQNVTLSCEQNLNHDAMYWYRQDPGQGLRLIYYSQIVNDFQKGDIAEGYSVSREKKESFPLTVTSAQKNPTAFYLCASSICPLAGSQETQYFGPGTRLLVL.

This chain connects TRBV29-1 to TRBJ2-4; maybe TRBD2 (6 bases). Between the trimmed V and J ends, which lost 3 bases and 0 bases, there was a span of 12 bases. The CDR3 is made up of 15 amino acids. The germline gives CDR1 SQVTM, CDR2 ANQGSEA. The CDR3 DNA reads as TGCAGCGTTGATACTTGGGGGGAAGCCAAAAACATTCAGTACTTC. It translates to CSVDTWGEAKNIQYF. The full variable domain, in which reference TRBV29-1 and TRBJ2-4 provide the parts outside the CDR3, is SAVISQKPSRDICQRGTSLTIQCQVDSQVTMMFWYRQQPGQSLTLIATANQGSEATYESGFVIDKFPISRPNLTFSTLTVSNMSPEDSSIYLCSVDTWGEAKNIQYFGAGTRLSVL.

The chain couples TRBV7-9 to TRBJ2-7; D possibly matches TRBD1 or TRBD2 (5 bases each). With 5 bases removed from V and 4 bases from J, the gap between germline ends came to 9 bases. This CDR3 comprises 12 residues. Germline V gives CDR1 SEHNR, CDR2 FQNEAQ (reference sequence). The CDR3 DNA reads TGTGCCAGCAGCGGGGGACGGTACGAGCAGTACTTC. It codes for CASSGGRYEQYF.

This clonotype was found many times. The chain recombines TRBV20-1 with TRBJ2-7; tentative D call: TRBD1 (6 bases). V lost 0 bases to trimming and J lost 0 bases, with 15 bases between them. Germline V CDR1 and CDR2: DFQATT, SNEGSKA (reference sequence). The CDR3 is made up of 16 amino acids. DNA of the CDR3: TGCAGTGCTAGAGATCGCAGGGGACAATCCTCCTACGAGCAGTACTTC. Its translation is CSARDRRGQSSYEQYF.

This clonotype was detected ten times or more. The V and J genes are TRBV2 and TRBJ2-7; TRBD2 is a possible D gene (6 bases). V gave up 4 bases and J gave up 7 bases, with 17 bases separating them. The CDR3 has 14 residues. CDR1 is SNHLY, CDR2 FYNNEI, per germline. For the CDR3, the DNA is TGTGCCAGCAGTGCGGGACTTGGCGAGAGGGAGCAGTACTTC. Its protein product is CASSAGLGEREQYF.

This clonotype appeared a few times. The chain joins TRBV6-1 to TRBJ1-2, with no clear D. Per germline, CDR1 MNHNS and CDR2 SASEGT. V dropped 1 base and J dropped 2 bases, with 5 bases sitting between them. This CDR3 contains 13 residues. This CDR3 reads CASSEGGNYGYTF. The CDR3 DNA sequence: TGTGCCAGCAGTGAAGGCGGGAACTATGGCTACACCTTC.

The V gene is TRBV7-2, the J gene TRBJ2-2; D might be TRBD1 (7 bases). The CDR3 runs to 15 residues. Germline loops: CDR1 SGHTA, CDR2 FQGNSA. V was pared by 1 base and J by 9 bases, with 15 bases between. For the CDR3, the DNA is TGTGCCAGCAGCTTAGGGGCAGGGGGGCAAAGGGAGCTGTTTTTT. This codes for CASSLGAGGQRELFF.

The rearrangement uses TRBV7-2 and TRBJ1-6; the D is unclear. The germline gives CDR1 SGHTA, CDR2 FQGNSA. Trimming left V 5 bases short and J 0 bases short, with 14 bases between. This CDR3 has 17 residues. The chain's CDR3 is CASSPSGRGSYNSPLHF. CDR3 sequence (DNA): TGTGCCAGCAGCCCGAGTGGGCGGGGCTCCTATAATTCACCCCTCCACTTT.

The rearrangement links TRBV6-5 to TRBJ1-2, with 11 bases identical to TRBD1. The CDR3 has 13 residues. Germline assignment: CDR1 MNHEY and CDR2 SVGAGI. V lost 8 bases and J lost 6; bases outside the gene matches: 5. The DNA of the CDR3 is TGTGCCAGCGGGACAGGGGGATACGATGGCTACACCTTC. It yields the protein CASGTGGYDGYTF.

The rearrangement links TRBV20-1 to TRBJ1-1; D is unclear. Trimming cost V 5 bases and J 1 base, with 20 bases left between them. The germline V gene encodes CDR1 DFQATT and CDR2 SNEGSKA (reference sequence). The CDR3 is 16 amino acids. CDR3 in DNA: TGCAGTGCTCCTTCCCTTCTTGCAGAGCGGAACACTGAAGCTTTCTTT. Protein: CSAPSLLAERNTEAFF.

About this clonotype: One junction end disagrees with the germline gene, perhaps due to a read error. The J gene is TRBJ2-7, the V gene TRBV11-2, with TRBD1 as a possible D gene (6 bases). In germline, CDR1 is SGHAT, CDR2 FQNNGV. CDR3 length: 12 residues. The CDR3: CASSPDRYAQYF. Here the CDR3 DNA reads TGTGCCAGCAGCCCGGACAGATACGCGCAGTACTTC.

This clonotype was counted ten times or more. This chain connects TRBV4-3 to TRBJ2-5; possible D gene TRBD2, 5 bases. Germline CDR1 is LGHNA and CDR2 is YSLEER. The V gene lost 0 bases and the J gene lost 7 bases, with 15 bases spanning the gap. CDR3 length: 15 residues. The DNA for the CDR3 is TGCGCCAGCAGCCAAGATTCGTCGAGCGCGGGGACCCAGTACTTC. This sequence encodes CASSQDSSSAGTQYF.

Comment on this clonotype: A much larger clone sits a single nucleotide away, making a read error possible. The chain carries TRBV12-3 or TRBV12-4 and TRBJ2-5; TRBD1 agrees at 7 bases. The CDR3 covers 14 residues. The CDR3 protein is CASGMTGLWETQYF. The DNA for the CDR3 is TGTGCTAGTGGAATGACAGGGTTGTGGGAGACCCAGTACTTC.

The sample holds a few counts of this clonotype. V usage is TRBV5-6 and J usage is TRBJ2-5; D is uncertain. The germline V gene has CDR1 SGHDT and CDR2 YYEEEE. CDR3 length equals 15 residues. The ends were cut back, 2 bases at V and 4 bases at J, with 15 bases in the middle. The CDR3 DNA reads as TGTGCCAGCAGCTTAGGTGGCACGCTGGGAGAGACCCAGTACTTC. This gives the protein CASSLGGTLGETQYF. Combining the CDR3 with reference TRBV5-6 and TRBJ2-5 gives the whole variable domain DAGVTQSPTHLIKTRGQQVTLRCSPKSGHDTVSWYQQALGQGPQFIFQYYEEEERQRGNFPDRFSGHQFPNYSSELNVNALLLGDSALYLCASSLGGTLGETQYFGPGTRLLVL.

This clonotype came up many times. CDR3 residues: CSASAGNYNSPLHF. DNA of the CDR3: TGCAGTGCTAGTGCAGGAAACTATAATTCACCCCTCCACTTT. V is TRBV20-1 and J is TRBJ1-6; D gene unclear. The germline V gene has CDR1 DFQATT and CDR2 SNEGSKA (reference sequence). V was shortened by 3 bases and J by 3 bases, with 9 bases between the two germline ends. This CDR3 has 14 amino acids.

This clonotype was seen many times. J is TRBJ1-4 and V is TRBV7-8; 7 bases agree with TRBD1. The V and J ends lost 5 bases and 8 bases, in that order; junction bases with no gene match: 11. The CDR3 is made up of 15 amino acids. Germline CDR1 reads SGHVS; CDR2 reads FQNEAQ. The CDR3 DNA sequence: TGTGCCAGCAGCGAACGGACAGGTTTGGAGGAAAAACTGTTTTTT. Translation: CASSERTGLEEKLFF.

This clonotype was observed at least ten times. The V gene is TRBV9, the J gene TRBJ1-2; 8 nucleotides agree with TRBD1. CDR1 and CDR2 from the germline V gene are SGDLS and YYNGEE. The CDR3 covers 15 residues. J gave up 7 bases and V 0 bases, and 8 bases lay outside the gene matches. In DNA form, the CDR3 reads TGTGCCAGCAGCGTAGCATCGCAGGGGGCGGGTGGCTACACCTTC. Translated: CASSVASQGAGGYTF.

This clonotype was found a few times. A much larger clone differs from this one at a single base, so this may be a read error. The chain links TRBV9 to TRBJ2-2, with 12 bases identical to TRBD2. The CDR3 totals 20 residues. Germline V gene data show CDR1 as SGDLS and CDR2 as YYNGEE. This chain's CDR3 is CASSVEDFGGTSGYSGELVF. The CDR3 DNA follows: TGTGCCAGCAGCGTAGAGGACTTTGGGGGGACTAGCGGGTATAGCGGGGAGCTGGTTTTT. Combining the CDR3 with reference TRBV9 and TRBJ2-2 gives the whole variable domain DSGVTQTPKHLITATGQRVTLRCSPRSGDLSVYWYQQSLDQGLQFLIQYYNGEERAKGNILERFSAQQFPDLHSELNLSSLELGDSALYFCASSVEDFGGTSGYSGELVFGEGSRLTVL.

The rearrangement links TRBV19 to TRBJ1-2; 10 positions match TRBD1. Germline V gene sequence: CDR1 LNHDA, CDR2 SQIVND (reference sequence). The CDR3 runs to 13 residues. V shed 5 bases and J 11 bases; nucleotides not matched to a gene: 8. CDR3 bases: TGTGCCAGTAGTCGGACAGGGGGTACTGGTTACACCTTC. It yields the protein CASSRTGGTGYTF.